This is a list of T cell receptor beta chains from one sample in a study of naive and memory T cell subsets. TCRdb itself ran the UMI-ligation and nested PCR reads through MiXCR, one entry per CDR3 protein. The data hold 100,000 to 150,000 distinct CDR3 sequences, with over 30% observed a single time. Sequencing was done on a sample of central memory CD4+ T cells from blood. The source is a human donor in good health. CDR3s include the opening cysteine and the closing phenylalanine or tryptophan. Each record gives: D gene, J gene, clone size, V gene, CDR3 DNA, CDR3 protein. A D gene is named only where the DNA matches it firmly. Not all rows give a size; the values are once, few, many and, for expanded clones, a class.

>NA|TRBJ2-3|NA|TRBV3-1
TGTGCCAGCAGCCAAGATCCCCCAGATACGCAGTATTTT
CASSQDPPDTQYF
>NA|TRBJ2-2|NA|TRBV12-3/TRBV12-4
TGTGCCAGCAGACACAAGTCGGGGAACACCGGGGAGCTGTTTTTT
CASRHKSGNTGELFF
>NA|TRBJ1-6|NA|TRBV7-8
TGTGCCAGCAGCCCGGGGGGCTCGGAATCACCCCTCCACTTT
CASSPGGSESPLHF
>TRBD1|TRBJ2-2|few|TRBV29-1
TGCAGCGCCCGGACAGGGGGTGTCGGGGAGCTGTTTTTT
CSARTGGVGELFF
>NA|TRBJ1-1|NA|TRBV28
TGTGCCAGCAGTCCCCCGGGACACCTTGAAGCTTTCTTT
CASSPPGHLEAFF
>TRBD2|TRBJ2-1|NA|TRBV29-1
TGCAGCGTTGAATTTCCGTGGATTCATAGCGGGAGGGCCGTTGATGAGCAGTTCTTC
CSVEFPWIHSGRAVDEQFF
>NA|TRBJ2-3|few|TRBV5-4
TGTGCCAGCAGCTTGGGGGGAGGATCTAAAGATACGCAGTATTTT
CASSLGGGSKDTQYF
>NA|TRBJ2-5|few|TRBV7-6
TGTGCCAGCAGCTTAGTGATCGGAGAGACCCAGTACTTC
CASSLVIGETQYF
>NA|TRBJ1-5|NA|TRBV6-2/TRBV6-3
TGTGCCAGCAGTTATTTAGGTTACAATCAGCCCCAGCATTTT
CASSYLGYNQPQHF
>NA|TRBJ2-3|NA|TRBV6-2/TRBV6-3
TGTGCCAGCAGTTACGGAAGGTTTGGCCAGGGCTCCGCAGATACGCAGTATTTT
CASSYGRFGQGSADTQYF
>TRBD1|TRBJ2-2|NA|TRBV12-3/TRBV12-4
TGTGCCAGCAGTCCTTGGACAGGAGAGAACACCGGGGAGCTGTTTTTT
CASSPWTGENTGELFF
>TRBD1|TRBJ2-7|once|TRBV29-1
TGCAGCGTTGAAAGATCGGGACAGGGCCTCGGCGAGCAGTACTTC
CSVERSGQGLGEQYF
>NA|TRBJ2-3|NA|TRBV7-9
TGTGCCAGCAGTACCCCCCCAGGATCAGGGGTCGCAGATACGCAGTATTTT
CASSTPPGSGVADTQYF
>TRBD2|TRBJ2-5|many|TRBV3-1
TGTGCCAGCAGGGAGACTAGCGGGAGTAAACGCGCAGGGACCCAGTACTTC
CASRETSGSKRAGTQYF
>NA|TRBJ1-1|NA|TRBV7-2
TGTGCCAGCAGCTTAGGGCCCCAGGGGCCCACTGAAGCTTTCTTT
CASSLGPQGPTEAFF
>NA|TRBJ1-5|NA|TRBV6-2/TRBV6-3
TGTGCCAGCACTGATAGAGATTCGTGGGGGAGGGCCCAGCATTTT
CASTDRDSWGRAQHF
>TRBD1|TRBJ2-1|NA|TRBV4-1
TGCGCCAGCAGAATGGAAGGTCAGGGGGCTTACCAGCAGTTCTTC
CASRMEGQGAYQQFF
>NA|TRBJ1-5|few|TRBV28
TGTGCCAGCAGTTTAGGGCAGGGAGGGTATCAGCCCCAGCATTTT
CASSLGQGGYQPQHF
>TRBD2|TRBJ2-7|NA|TRBV10-3
TGTGCCATCAGTGAGCTTGGGGAGGGATACGAGCAGTACTTC
CAISELGEGYEQYF
>TRBD2|TRBJ2-1|NA|TRBV6-6
TGTGCCACTACACCCGGGACTAGCGGGGACTATGAGCAGTTCTTC
CATTPGTSGDYEQFF
>NA|TRBJ2-5|NA|TRBV5-1
TGCGCCAGCAGCTTGACGGTTGAAGAGGAAGAGACCCAGTACTTC
CASSLTVEEEETQYF
>TRBD2|TRBJ2-7|few|TRBV5-4
TGTGCCAGCAGCTTGTTGTCCCTAGCGGGACGCAACGAGCAGTACTTC
CASSLLSLAGRNEQYF
>NA|TRBJ2-1|NA|TRBV20-1
TGCAGTGCTGAGGGGCGGGGCCGGGGTGAGCAGTTCTTC
CSAEGRGRGEQFF
>TRBD1|TRBJ1-5|NA|TRBV20-1
TGCAGTGCGCGGAGCGACAGGGATAATCAGCCCCAGCATTTT
CSARSDRDNQPQHF
>TRBD2|TRBJ2-7|few|TRBV11-2
TGTGCCAGCAACTTACTAGCGGGACCCCTCGAGCAGTACTTC
CASNLLAGPLEQYF
>NA|TRBJ2-2|NA|TRBV20-1
TGCAGTGCTAGAGTCGCGGGTCACACCGGGGAGCTGTTTTTT
CSARVAGHTGELFF
>NA|TRBJ2-1|once|TRBV5-1
TGCGCCAGCAGCTTGGAGTCTACCCTGTATAACTACAATGAGCAGTTCTTC
CASSLESTLYNYNEQFF
>NA|TRBJ2-5|medium-sized|TRBV7-2
TGTGCCAGCAGCGCAAACCTAGAGACCCAGTACTTC
CASSANLETQYF
>NA|TRBJ2-4|NA|TRBV12-3/TRBV12-4
TGTGCCAGCAGTCTAACAGTAGCCAAAAACATTCAGTACTTC
CASSLTVAKNIQYF
>NA|TRBJ2-3|few|TRBV28
TGTGCCAGCAGTTTCTTGTCTGGGGCTACAGATACGCAGTATTTT
CASSFLSGATDTQYF
>TRBD1|TRBJ2-1|NA|TRBV27
TGTGCCAGCAGAACAGGACAGGGGGTCTGGTACAATGAGCAGTTCTTC
CASRTGQGVWYNEQFF
>TRBD1|TRBJ2-7|NA|TRBV2
TGTGCCAGTCTGAAAGACAGGGGGAAGTACGAGCAGTACTTC
CASLKDRGKYEQYF
>NA|TRBJ2-2|NA|TRBV29-1
TGCAGCGTTGAGGAGTTTAACACCGGGGAGCTGTTTTTT
CSVEEFNTGELFF
>NA|TRBJ2-2|NA|TRBV5-1
TGCGCCAGCACTTCATACACGAACACCGGGGAGCTGTTTTTT
CASTSYTNTGELFF
>NA|TRBJ2-1|few|TRBV10-3
TGTGCCATCAGTGAGTCCAATGAGCAGTTCTTC
CAISESNEQFF
>NA|TRBJ2-7|NA|TRBV28
TGTGCCAGCAGTTCCCACCTGGAAAGGGGTTACGAGCAGTACTTC
CASSSHLERGYEQYF
>NA|TRBJ2-7|few|TRBV5-1
TGCGCCAGCAGCTTGGATCTTCGTGGGGGGTCCTACGAGCAGTACTTC
CASSLDLRGGSYEQYF
>NA|TRBJ1-5|NA|TRBV25-1
TGTGCCAGCGCAGATGGGGGTCAGCCCCAGCATTTT
CASADGGQPQHF
>TRBD1|TRBJ1-6|once|TRBV3-1
TGTGCCAGCACCCTCGGGACAGGGGGACTATTTTCCTATAATTCACCCCTCCACTTT
CASTLGTGGLFSYNSPLHF
>TRBD2|TRBJ2-1|NA|TRBV4-3
TGCGCCAGCAGCCAAGATTCGGGGGGGGCCTACAATGAGCAGTTCTTC
CASSQDSGGAYNEQFF
>NA|TRBJ2-5|NA|TRBV28
TGTGCCAGCAGTTTAGAGACCTCCCGGGGAGAGACCCAGTACTTC
CASSLETSRGETQYF
>NA|TRBJ1-5|many|TRBV5-5
TGTGCCAGCAGCTTGGCCGATTCAAGCAATCAGCCCCAGCATTTT
CASSLADSSNQPQHF
>NA|TRBJ2-7|NA|TRBV30
TGTGCCCTGTGGGGACGGACAATTTCCCGCGAGCAGTACTTC
CALWGRTISREQYF
>NA|TRBJ2-5|NA|TRBV14
TGTGCCAGCAGCCAAACAACAGCAATTGGGACCCAGTACTTC
CASSQTTAIGTQYF
>TRBD2|TRBJ2-1|NA|TRBV15
TGTGCCACCAGCACTCGGGCGACTAGCGGGGCCTACAATGAGCAGTTCTTC
CATSTRATSGAYNEQFF
>NA|TRBJ2-7|NA|TRBV2
TGTGCCAGCAGCAAAGGCGCCCCGTCCTACGAGCAGTACTTC
CASSKGAPSYEQYF
>TRBD2|TRBJ2-2|NA|TRBV24-1
TGTGCCACCCACGACGGCGGGAGGGCCAACACCGGGGAGCTGTTTTTT
CATHDGGRANTGELFF
>NA|TRBJ2-7|NA|TRBV28
TGTGCCAGCAGTTTAGAGGGGACCCCCTACGAGCAGTACTTC
CASSLEGTPYEQYF
>TRBD1|TRBJ2-3|NA|TRBV11-2
TGTGCCAGCAGCGGCCGACAGGGATTAGGTGATACGCAGTATTTT
CASSGRQGLGDTQYF
>NA|TRBJ2-1|few|TRBV20-1
TGCAGTGCTGAAACAGGGGGGGGTGGTTCCTACAATGAGCAGTTCTTC
CSAETGGGGSYNEQFF
>TRBD2|TRBJ2-5|few|TRBV12-5
TGTGCTAGTGGTTTGGCCGGGACTAGGGAAGAGACCCAGTACTTC
CASGLAGTREETQYF
>NA|TRBJ2-1|NA|TRBV20-1
TGCAGTGCTAGTCTCCCGGGAGTGAGGAATGAGCAGTTCTTC
CSASLPGVRNEQFF
>NA|TRBJ2-1|NA|TRBV29-1
TGCAGCGTTGCTTCGTTTAAAGGCAATGAGCAGTTCTTC
CSVASFKGNEQFF
>NA|TRBJ2-1|NA|TRBV7-2
TGTGCCAGCAGCTTACTGAGGGGTACCAATGAGCAGTTCTTC
CASSLLRGTNEQFF